The 30 T cell receptor beta chains given below trace back to one sample, sequenced in a study of post-analysis software for immune sequencing data. The antigens of these receptors remain unknown. Libraries were made from TCR beta cDNA, and they carried unique molecular identifiers. From the PCR reads, TCRdb called clonotypes with MiXCR, one entry per CDR3 protein. The profile shows almost 700,000 distinct CDR3 sequences, 59% of them singletons. Study-level results: Higher frequency in patients than in controls was seen for 5 or 6 TRBV segments, with TRBV5-6, TRBV5-1 and TRBV20-1 among them.

The specimen was blood. All receptors come from a girl aged 2 to 10 with multiple sclerosis.

In this sample, this clonotype turned up once. The chain uses TRBV13 and TRBJ1-1, with 7 bases matching TRBD1. With 2 bases clipped from V and 5 bases from J, the junction kept 5 bases outside the gene matches. The germline V gene has CDR1 PRHDT and CDR2 FYEKMQ (reference sequence). This CDR3 spans 14 amino acids. Here the CDR3 DNA reads TGTGCCAGCAGCTTAAGGGGGCGGGAGACTGAAGCTTTCTTT. Its translation: CASSLRGRETEAFF.

The J gene is TRBJ2-5, the V gene TRBV11-2; the D is unclear. The CDR3 spans 14 residues. Looked up from germline, CDR1 is SGHAT and CDR2 is FQNNGV. The V and J ends lost 4 bases and 3 bases respectively, with 12 bases between them. The CDR3 here is CASSSDPREETQYF. DNA for the CDR3: TGTGCCAGCAGCTCTGACCCCCGAGAAGAGACCCAGTACTTC.

The genes are TRBV11-3 and TRBJ2-1; 14 positions match TRBD2. Trimming removed 7 bases from V and 5 bases from J; junction bases left unmatched: 10. This CDR3 is built from 17 residues. Germline assignment: CDR1 SGHNT and CDR2 YENEEA. The CDR3 is CASTRSGTSGGDNEQFF. The DNA for the CDR3 is TGTGCCAGCACCCGTTCCGGGACTAGCGGGGGAGACAATGAGCAGTTCTTC.

The chain combines TRBV5-1 with TRBJ2-1, with 11 bases that match TRBD2. This CDR3 is built from 15 residues. Germline V CDR1 and CDR2: SGHRS, YFSETQ. With V trimmed by 5 bases and J by 7 bases, 8 bases remained unmatched. This chain's CDR3 is CASRLLAGGENEQFF. The CDR3 DNA follows: TGCGCCAGCAGGCTCCTAGCGGGAGGTGAAAATGAGCAGTTCTTC.

The CDR3 bases are TGCGCCAGCAGGTCAACAGGGCGCGTCAATGAGCAGTTCTTC. Protein product: CASRSTGRVNEQFF. The gene calls are TRBV5-1 and TRBJ2-1, with TRBD1 as a possible D gene (6 bases). V lost 5 bases, J lost 6 bases, and 15 bases lay in between. The germline V gene has CDR1 SGHRS and CDR2 YFSETQ. The CDR3 spans 14 residues.

Only a few counts were recorded for this clonotype. This chain connects TRBV5-4 to TRBJ2-1, with 8 bases matching TRBD1. V shed 4 bases, J shed 7 bases, and the junction held 13 bases outside the gene matches. Germline CDR1 reads SGHNT; CDR2 reads YYREEE (reference sequence). The CDR3 is 16 amino acids. The CDR3 sequence: CASSRPTGEYSNEQFF. The DNA of the CDR3 is TGTGCCAGCAGCCGGCCGACAGGGGAGTACTCTAATGAGCAGTTCTTC.

This clonotype was counted a few times. The V and J genes are TRBV4-3 and TRBJ1-1; 12 bases map to TRBD1. Germline loops: CDR1 LGHNA, CDR2 YSLEER. Trimming cost V 0 bases and J 5 bases; bases outside gene matches: 7. The CDR3 is made up of 17 amino acids. The CDR3 DNA reads TGCGCCAGCAGCCAAGATTGGGGACAGGGGGCGCAAACTGAAGCTTTCTTT. Translating it yields CASSQDWGQGAQTEAFF.

The rearrangement uses TRBV5-6 and TRBJ1-2, with D possibly matching TRBD1 (6 bases). Trimming shortened V by 4 bases and J by 6 bases, and 16 bases separated the two germline ends. The CDR3 has 14 amino acids. CDR1 and CDR2 (germline): SGHDT, YYEEEE. This CDR3 reads CASSATGSWDGYTF. The CDR3 DNA is TGTGCCAGCAGCGCTACAGGGAGTTGGGATGGCTACACCTTC.

The V gene is TRBV6-6, the J gene TRBJ2-7; D possibly uses TRBD1 or TRBD2 (6 bases each). The CDR3 spans 15 residues. V lost 5 bases and J lost 3, with 17 bases in between. Germline assignment: CDR1 MNHNY and CDR2 SVGAGI (reference sequence). CDR3 in DNA: TGTGCCAGCAGTCCCTCTCACGGGGGCTACTACGAGCAGTACTTC. This gives the protein CASSPSHGGYYEQYF.

In this sample, this clonotype turned up a few times. The chain recombines TRBV21-1 with TRBJ2-1; TRBD1 is the table's D call and was not checked against the DNA. TRBV21-1 is a pseudogene segment. The CDR3 is made up of 16 amino acids. The CDR3 nucleotides read TGTGCCGGCCGGGACCCCAACCCACGAGACAACAATGAGCAGTTCTTC. It encodes CAGRDPNPRDNNEQFF.

This clonotype was picked up a small number of times. V is TRBV20-1 and J is TRBJ2-1; D is possibly TRBD1 (6 bases). CDR1 DFQATT and CDR2 SNEGSKA come from the germline V gene (reference sequence). Trimming cost V 5 bases and J 8 bases, with 13 bases left between them. The CDR3 totals 12 residues. The CDR3 loop reads CSAQLTGHEQFF. For the CDR3, the DNA is TGCAGTGCTCAATTAACAGGGCATGAGCAGTTCTTC.

The V and J genes are TRBV4-2 and TRBJ1-1; unclear D gene. Germline-derived CDR1 and CDR2 are LGHNA and YNFKEQ. This CDR3 spans 14 amino acids. V was cut by 3 bases and J by 1 base, with 9 bases left in between. CDR3 nucleotide sequence: TGTGCCAGCAGCCACCTTAACTGGAACACTGAAGCTTTCTTT. This encodes CASSHLNWNTEAFF.

The chain has TRBV3-1 and TRBJ2-5, with a possible D match to TRBD2 (5 bases). The CDR3 runs to 14 residues. Germline CDR1 and CDR2: LGHDT and YNNKEL (reference sequence). Trimming took off 4 bases at V and 4 bases at J, with 13 bases between the two ends. CDR3: CASSRTRGGETQYF. The CDR3 DNA sequence: TGTGCCAGCAGCCGAACTAGAGGCGGAGAGACCCAGTACTTC.

As concerns this clonotype: Germline and junction disagree at one end, which may indicate a read error. CDR3 sequence (DNA): TGCGTCAGCAGCTTGGTCGGGACAGGGACCGAGCAGTACTTC. Residues: CVSSLVGTGTEQYF. V gene TRBV5-1 combines with J gene TRBJ2-7, with 9 nucleotides matching TRBD1. This CDR3 has 14 amino acids. The germline CDR1 and CDR2 sequences are SGHRS and YFSETQ.

The chain combines TRBV29-1 with TRBJ1-1; D is unresolved. Germline V CDR1 and CDR2: SQVTM, ANQGSEA. V lost 6 bases to trimming and J lost 4 bases, with 15 bases between them. The CDR3 runs 13 residues. CDR3 region: CSVEGPPSTEAFF. CDR3 coding DNA: TGCAGCGTGGAGGGTCCTCCAAGCACTGAAGCTTTCTTT.

This clonotype was recorded only once. The V and J genes are TRBV12-3 or TRBV12-4 and TRBJ1-5; 9 positions match TRBD1. The V gene end was trimmed by 6 bases and the J gene end by 8 bases; junction bases not matched to a gene: 5. The CDR3 length is 13 residues. CDR3 in amino acids: CASSSTGGKPQHF. The CDR3 DNA sequence: TGTGCCAGCAGCTCTACAGGGGGCAAGCCCCAGCATTTT.

The chain has TRBV5-1 and TRBJ2-1, with 7 nucleotides matching TRBD1. From germline, CDR1 is SGHRS and CDR2 YFSETQ. The CDR3 contains 14 residues. Trimming at V came to 5 bases and at J to 2 bases, leaving 4 bases not matched to a gene. CDR3 protein: CASRDRDPYNEQFF. DNA of the CDR3: TGCGCCAGCAGAGACAGGGACCCCTACAATGAGCAGTTCTTC.

This clonotype turned up a few times. The CDR3 sequence is CSVDGIPGLAGRGDNEQFF. Written as DNA, the CDR3 is TGCAGCGTTGACGGGATCCCGGGACTAGCGGGAAGGGGGGACAATGAGCAGTTCTTC. The rearrangement links TRBV29-1 to TRBJ2-1; 13 bases agree with TRBD2. The CDR3 totals 19 residues. Germline loops: CDR1 SQVTM, CDR2 ANQGSEA. V gave up 3 bases and J gave up 5 bases; unmatched junction bases: 16.

This chain uses TRBV12-3 or TRBV12-4 with TRBJ2-1, with 11 bases aligning to TRBD2. Trimming cost V 5 bases and J 7 bases; bases outside gene matches: 10. The CDR3 covers 16 residues. For the CDR3, the DNA is TGTGCCAGCAGTCCCATAGCGGGAGGGCCCGGGAATGAGCAGTTCTTC. It encodes CASSPIAGGPGNEQFF.

The chain has TRBV6-6 and TRBJ2-5; 15 bases are a match to TRBD2. The germline CDR1 and CDR2 sequences are MNHNY and SVGAGI (reference sequence). With 0 bases clipped from V and 1 base from J, the junction kept 3 bases outside the gene matches. The CDR3 is 18 amino acids. The CDR3 loop reads CASSYSRTSGGAQETQYF. CDR3 sequence (DNA): TGTGCCAGCAGTTACTCGCGGACTAGCGGGGGGGCCCAAGAGACCCAGTACTTC.

This clonotype was recorded only once. This chain uses TRBV20-1 with TRBJ2-3; D perhaps matches TRBD2 (6 bases). This CDR3 is built from 14 residues. Germline-derived CDR1 and CDR2 are DFQATT and SNEGSKA (reference sequence). V was clipped by 7 bases and J by 4 bases, with 18 bases between them. The CDR3 coding sequence is TGCAGTGTAAAAAGCGGGTCCCGTGCAGATACGCAGTATTTT. It encodes CSVKSGSRADTQYF.

V usage is TRBV10-2 and J usage is TRBJ2-1; 11 bases map to TRBD2. Germline assignment: CDR1 WSHSY and CDR2 SAAADI. The CDR3 sequence is 17 residues long. After removal of 2 bases from V and 5 bases from J, the junction contained 8 bases not matched to a gene. CDR3 in amino acids: CASSERTTSGRNNEQFF. Written as DNA, the CDR3 is TGCGCCAGCAGTGAGCGCACCACTAGCGGGAGAAACAATGAGCAGTTCTTC.

In the case of this clonotype: The junction shows a germline mismatch at one end, possibly a read error. This rearrangement joins TRBV6-6 to TRBJ2-3; TRBD2 matches 7 bases. Germline V gene lookup returns CDR1 MNHNY and CDR2 SVGAGI (reference sequence). This CDR3 is built from 14 residues. CDR3 DNA sequence: TGTGCCGGCAGTTACAGCGGGGACACAGATACGCAGTATTTT. It encodes CAGSYSGDTDTQYF.

The chain uses TRBV20-1 and TRBJ2-7, with unresolved D. The better agreement between TRBJ2-5 and the DNA end casts doubt on the J call. CDR3 length: 13 residues. Germline loops: CDR1 DFQATT, CDR2 SNEGSKA (reference sequence). The CDR3 loop is CSAILYPQETQYF. DNA of the CDR3: TGCAGTGCTATCTTGTATCCCCAGGAGACCCAGTACTTC.

The chain is built from TRBV5-1 and TRBJ2-1; D is perhaps TRBD1 or TRBD2 (5 bases each). Trimming removed 2 bases at V and 0 bases at J, with 12 bases between. The V gene's germline CDR1 is SGHRS and CDR2 YFSETQ. This CDR3 is 16 amino acids long. CDR3 coding DNA: TGCGCCAGCAGCTTCGGGACCGTAAGCTCCTACAATGAGCAGTTCTTC. Translation gives CASSFGTVSSYNEQFF.

CDR3 sequence (DNA): TGCAGTGCTAGTGGCGGTATTTATCAGGGGAGAGACTTGGGGACAGATACGCAGTATTTT. Its protein product is CSASGGIYQGRDLGTDTQYF. The J gene is TRBJ2-3, the V gene TRBV20-1, with a tentative D call TRBD1 (6 bases). Per the germline V gene, CDR1 is DFQATT and CDR2 is SNEGSKA (reference sequence). The CDR3 loop spans 20 amino acids. Deletions cut 3 bases from V and 3 bases from J, with 31 bases between.

V usage is TRBV20-1 and J usage is TRBJ1-2; 9 bases align to TRBD1. Per germline, CDR1 DFQATT and CDR2 SNEGSKA (reference sequence). V lost 5 bases to trimming and J lost 2 bases; unmatched junction nucleotides: 6. The CDR3 has 14 residues. CDR3 DNA: TGCAGTGCTGCCGGAGACAGGGGGAACTATGGCTACACCTTC. Translation gives CSAAGDRGNYGYTF.

J is TRBJ2-1 and V is TRBV27; 14 bases are a match to TRBD2. Trimming removed 7 bases from V and 6 bases from J; junction bases left unmatched: 5. The germline V gene has CDR1 MNHEY and CDR2 SMNVEV (reference sequence). CDR3 length: 15 residues. The CDR3 sequence: CASNLGTSGSNEQFF. CDR3 DNA: TGTGCCAGCAACCTCGGGACTAGCGGGAGCAATGAGCAGTTCTTC.

Comment on this clonotype: A clone one base away is much larger, so this may be a read error. This chain joins TRBV29-1 and TRBJ1-1, with D perhaps TRBD1 (5 bases). CDR3 length: 16 amino acids. Germline V gene data show CDR1 as SQVTM and CDR2 as ANQGSEA. V lost 4 bases, J lost 4 bases, and 22 bases lay in between. The DNA of the CDR3 is TGCAGCGTTGGGGGGGTGACAGAAGGGGATGGCACTGAAGCTTTCTTT. Amino acids: CSVGGVTEGDGTEAFF.

The CDR3 loop reads CSARDPRYEQYF. The CDR3 DNA is TGCAGTGCTAGAGATCCCCGGTACGAGCAGTACTTC. This sequence joins TRBV20-1 and TRBJ2-7, with D hard to call. The germline V gene has CDR1 DFQATT and CDR2 SNEGSKA (reference sequence). The CDR3 loop spans 12 amino acids. Trimming removed 0 bases at V and 4 bases at J, with 7 bases between.